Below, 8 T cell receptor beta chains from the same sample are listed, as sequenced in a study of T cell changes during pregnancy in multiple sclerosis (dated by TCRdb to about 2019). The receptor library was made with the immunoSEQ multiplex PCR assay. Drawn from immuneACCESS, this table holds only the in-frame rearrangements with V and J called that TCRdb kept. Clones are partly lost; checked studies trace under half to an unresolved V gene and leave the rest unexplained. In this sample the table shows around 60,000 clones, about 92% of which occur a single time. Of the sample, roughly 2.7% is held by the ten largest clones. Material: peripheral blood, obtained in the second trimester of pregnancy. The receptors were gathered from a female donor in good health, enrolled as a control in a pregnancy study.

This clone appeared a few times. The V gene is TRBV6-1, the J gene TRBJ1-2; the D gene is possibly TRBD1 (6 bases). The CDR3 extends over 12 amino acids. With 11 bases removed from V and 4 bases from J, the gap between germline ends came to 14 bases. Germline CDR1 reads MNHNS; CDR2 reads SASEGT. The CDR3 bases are TGTGCCGCCCTGAGAGGGGGCTATGGCTACACCTTC. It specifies CAALRGGYGYTF.

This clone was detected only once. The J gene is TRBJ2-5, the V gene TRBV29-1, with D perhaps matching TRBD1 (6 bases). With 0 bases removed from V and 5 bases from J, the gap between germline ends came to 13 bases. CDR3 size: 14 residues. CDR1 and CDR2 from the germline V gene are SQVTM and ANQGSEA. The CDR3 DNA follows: TGCAGCGTTGAAGATCCCAGGGGCGGTGAGACCCAGTACTTC. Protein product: CSVEDPRGGETQYF.

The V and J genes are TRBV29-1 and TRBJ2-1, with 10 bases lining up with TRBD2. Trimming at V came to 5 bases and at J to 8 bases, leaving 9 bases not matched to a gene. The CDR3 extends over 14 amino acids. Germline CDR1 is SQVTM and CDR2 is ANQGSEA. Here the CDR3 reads CSVRASGRPDEQFF. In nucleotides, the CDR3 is TGCAGCGTTAGGGCTAGCGGGAGACCTGATGAGCAGTTCTTC.

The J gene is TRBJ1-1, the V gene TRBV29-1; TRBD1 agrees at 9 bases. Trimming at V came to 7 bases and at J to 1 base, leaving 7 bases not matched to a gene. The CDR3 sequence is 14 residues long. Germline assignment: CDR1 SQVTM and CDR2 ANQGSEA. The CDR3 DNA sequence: TGCAGCGCGAATACAGGGGGCTCGAACACTGAAGCTTTCTTT. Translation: CSANTGGSNTEAFF.

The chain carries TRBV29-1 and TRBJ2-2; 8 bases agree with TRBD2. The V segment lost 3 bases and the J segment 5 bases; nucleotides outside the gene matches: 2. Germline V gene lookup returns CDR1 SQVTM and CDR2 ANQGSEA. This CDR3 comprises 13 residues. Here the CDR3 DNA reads TGCAGCGTTGAGCTAGCGGGTACCGGGGAGCTGTTTTTT. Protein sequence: CSVELAGTGELFF.

The CDR3 DNA sequence: TGTGCCAGCAGTACGACTAGCGGGATCTACGAGCAGTACTTC. Protein product: CASSTTSGIYEQYF. This rearrangement joins TRBV6-5 to TRBJ2-7; 11 bases line up with TRBD2. The V gene end was trimmed by 5 bases and the J gene end by 3 bases; junction bases not matched to a gene: 3. This CDR3 comprises 14 residues. Looked up from germline, CDR1 is MNHEY and CDR2 is SVGAGI.

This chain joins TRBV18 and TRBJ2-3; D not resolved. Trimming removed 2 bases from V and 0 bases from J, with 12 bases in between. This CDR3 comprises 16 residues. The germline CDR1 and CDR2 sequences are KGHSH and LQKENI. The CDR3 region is CASSPLWRISTDTQYF. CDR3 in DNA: TGTGCCAGCTCACCATTATGGCGGATTAGCACAGATACGCAGTATTTT.

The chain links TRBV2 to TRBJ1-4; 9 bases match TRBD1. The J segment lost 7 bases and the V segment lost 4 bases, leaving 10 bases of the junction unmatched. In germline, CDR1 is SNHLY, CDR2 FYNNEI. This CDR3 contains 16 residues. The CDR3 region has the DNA TGTGCCAGCAGTGGAGCCAGACAGGGGGAAAGTGAAAAACTGTTTTTT. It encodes CASSGARQGESEKLFF.